This TCR beta chain is from a study of vaccination and CD4 T cells after COVID-19. The overall study: After vaccination, a few convalescent patients were sampled at day 14 and at days 161 to 241.

Time point: late sampling 161 to 241 days after vaccination in a few convalescent patients. Treatment reported: roughly 10-day PBMC culture with coronavirus spike peptide pools or control peptides (ViraFEST assay). There are many counts of this clonotype. The antigen is not known. Cultured CD4+ T-cell DNA underwent Oncomine TCR Beta short-read sequencing. TCRdb called the PCR reads again in MiXCR, with one record for every CDR3 protein. Found here are tens of thousands of distinct CDR3 sequences, less than 35% of them singletons; the top ten hold about an eighth. Germline loops: CDR1 SGHTA, CDR2 FQGNSA. V lost 5 bases and J 0 bases, leaving 22 bases between the germline ends. CDR3 length equals 18 residues.

The sequencing here drew on CD4+ T cells from blood, cultured in vitro, taken about 7 months after SARS-CoV-2 vaccination. The gene calls are TRBV7-2 and TRBJ1-2; tentative D call: TRBD1 (6 bases). The sequence derives from a human donor who had recovered from COVID-19. This CDR3 is CASSTQLGPTGTNYGYTF. The CDR3, as DNA: TGTGCCAGCAGCACGCAATTGGGCCCGACAGGAACTAACTATGGCTACACCTTC.